This entry concerns a single T cell receptor (beta chain). The entry originates in a study of cytomegalovirus exposure and HLA in healthy donors. Sequencing was performed with immunoSEQ multiplex PCR; in TCRdb, only in-frame clones are kept and a portion is missing. The sample has 100,000 to 150,000 clones, approximately 90% seen once. This CDR3 region has 13 residues. V lost 8 bases and J 3 bases, leaving 14 bases between the germline ends. Germline lookup yields CDR1 MNHEY and CDR2 SVGAGI. Separate from the approximately 700-subject first cohort was the 120-subject validation cohort, to which the donors belonged.

The TCR sequence derives from a young woman in good health and CMV-seronegative. What was sequenced was PBMCs. The chain joins TRBV6-5 to TRBJ2-7; D possibly corresponds to TRBD2 (6 bases). The CDR3 spells CASRRGVDYEQYF. Here the CDR3 DNA reads TGTGCCAGCCGGCGCGGGGTCGACTACGAGCAGTACTTC.